Listed here are 7 T cell receptor beta chains from one sample, sequenced in a study of T cells in localized non-small cell lung cancer. Data came from immunoSEQ multiplex PCR; TCRdb stores just in-frame clones and leaves some out. The sample holds 2,500 to 3,000 clones, 25% to 35% seen once. This specimen consisted of lung tumor tissue, obtained before any cancer treatment. These receptors were obtained from a woman aged 35 to 75 with stage III lung adenocarcinoma.

By share, this clone counts as large. The CDR3 DNA sequence: TGTGCCAGTTCGGAGGGGGGGACCGCTTACAATGAGCAGTTCTTC. It translates to CASSEGGTAYNEQFF. J is TRBJ2-1 and V is TRBV19; TRBD2 might be the D (7 bases). Germline lookup yields CDR1 LNHDA and CDR2 SQIVND (reference sequence). This CDR3 spans 15 amino acids. V lost 8 bases to trimming and J lost 4 bases, with 18 bases between them.

The chain couples TRBV30 to TRBJ2-7, with D unclear. CDR3 length: 12 residues. Germline assignment: CDR1 GTSNPN and CDR2 SVGIG (reference sequence). Trimming took off 2 bases at V and 3 bases at J, with 8 bases between the two ends. The CDR3 DNA reads as TGTGCCTGGAGTTTGACTGACTACGAGCAGTACTTC. Its translation is CAWSLTDYEQYF.

The genes are TRBV19 and TRBJ1-2; weak D call: TRBD1 (6 bases). CDR3 length equals 12 residues. The germline CDR1 and CDR2 sequences are LNHDA and SQIVND (reference sequence). Trimming took off 4 bases at V and 7 bases at J, with 10 bases between the two ends. CDR3 sequence: CASSNRDGGYTF. The CDR3 nucleotides are TGTGCCAGTAGTAACAGGGATGGTGGCTACACCTTC.

The chain recombines TRBV19 with TRBJ2-2, with 12 bases identical to TRBD2. After removal of 4 bases from V and 5 bases from J, the junction contained 2 bases not matched to a gene. CDR1 is LNHDA and CDR2 is SQIVND in the germline V gene (reference sequence). The CDR3 spans 15 residues. DNA of the CDR3: TGTGCCAGTAGTAGTGGGACTAGCGGGACCGGGGAGCTGTTTTTT. Its protein product is CASSSGTSGTGELFF.

The V and J genes are TRBV28 and TRBJ2-5, with D unclear. Germline V lookup: CDR1 MDHEN, CDR2 SYDVKM. The CDR3 loop spans 12 amino acids. V was trimmed by 4 bases and J by 5 bases, leaving 8 bases between them. CDR3 loop: CASSSPIETQYF. The DNA for the CDR3 is TGTGCCAGCAGTTCCCCAATTGAGACCCAGTACTTC.

As concerns this clone: A junction end diverges from the germline sequence, so it may reflect a read error. This sequence joins TRBV15 and TRBJ1-6; 7 bases agree with TRBD1. Per the germline V gene, CDR1 is LNHNV and CDR2 is YYDKDF (reference sequence). The CDR3 has 14 residues. CDR3 residues: CATSGDRDWSPLHF. The CDR3 coding sequence is TGTGCCACCAGCGGAGACAGGGATTGGTCACCCCTCCACTTT.

The chain employs TRBV6-8 and TRBJ2-2, with 7 positions matching TRBD2. The germline CDR1 and CDR2 sequences are MNHGY and SAAAGT. This CDR3 is 16 amino acids long. V gave up 1 base and J gave up 0 bases; unmatched junction bases: 2. This CDR3 reads CASSYWSGANTGELFF. Written as DNA, the CDR3 is TGTGCCAGCAGTTACTGGAGCGGGGCGAACACCGGGGAGCTGTTTTTT.